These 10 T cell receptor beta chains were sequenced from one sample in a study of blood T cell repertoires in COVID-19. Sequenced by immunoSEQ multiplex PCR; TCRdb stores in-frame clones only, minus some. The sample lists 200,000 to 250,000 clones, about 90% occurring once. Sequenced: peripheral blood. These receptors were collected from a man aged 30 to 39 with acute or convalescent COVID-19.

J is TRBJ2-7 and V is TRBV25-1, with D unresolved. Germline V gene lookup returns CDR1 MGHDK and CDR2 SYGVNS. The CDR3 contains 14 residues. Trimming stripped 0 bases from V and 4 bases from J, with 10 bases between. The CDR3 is CASSEYGSHYEQYF. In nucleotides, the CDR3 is TGTGCCAGCAGTGAATATGGCAGTCATTACGAGCAGTACTTC.

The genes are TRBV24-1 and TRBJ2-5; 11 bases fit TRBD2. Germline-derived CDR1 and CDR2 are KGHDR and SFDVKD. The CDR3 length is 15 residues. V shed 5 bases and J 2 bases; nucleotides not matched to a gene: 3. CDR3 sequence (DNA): TGTGCCACCAGTGTCGGGACTAGCGGACAAGAGACCCAGTACTTC. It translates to CATSVGTSGQETQYF.

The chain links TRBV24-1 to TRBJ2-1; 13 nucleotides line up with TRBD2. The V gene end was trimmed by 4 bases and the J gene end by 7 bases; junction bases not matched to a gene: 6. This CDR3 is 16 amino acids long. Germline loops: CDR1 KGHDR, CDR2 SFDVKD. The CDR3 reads CATSDPGLAGKNEQFF. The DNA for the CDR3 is TGTGCCACCAGTGACCCGGGACTAGCGGGAAAAAATGAGCAGTTCTTC.

CDR3 protein: CASSRDREEKLFF. In DNA form, the CDR3 reads TGTGCCAGCAGTCGAGACAGGGAGGAAAAACTGTTTTTT. The gene calls are TRBV6-5 and TRBJ1-4; 7 bases fit TRBD1. Germline CDR1 is MNHEY and CDR2 is SVGAGI. This CDR3 comprises 13 residues. V was pared by 5 bases and J by 8 bases, with 5 bases of the junction left unmatched.

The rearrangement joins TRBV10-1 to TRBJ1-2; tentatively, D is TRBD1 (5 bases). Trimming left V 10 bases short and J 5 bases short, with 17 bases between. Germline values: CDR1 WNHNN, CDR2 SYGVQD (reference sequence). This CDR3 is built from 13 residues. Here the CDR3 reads CANTQGVNYGYTF. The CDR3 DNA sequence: TGCGCCAACACCCAGGGTGTAAATTATGGCTACACCTTC.

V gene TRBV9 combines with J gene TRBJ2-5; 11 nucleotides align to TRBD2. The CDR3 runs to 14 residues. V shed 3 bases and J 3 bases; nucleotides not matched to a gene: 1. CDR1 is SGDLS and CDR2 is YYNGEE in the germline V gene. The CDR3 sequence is CASSGGLAEETQYF. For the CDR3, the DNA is TGTGCCAGCAGCGGGGGACTAGCGGAAGAGACCCAGTACTTC.

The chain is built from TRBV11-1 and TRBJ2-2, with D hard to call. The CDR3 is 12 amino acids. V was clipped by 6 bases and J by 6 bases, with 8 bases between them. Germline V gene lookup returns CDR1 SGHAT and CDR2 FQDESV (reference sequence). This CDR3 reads CASSFVSGELFF. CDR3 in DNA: TGTGCCAGCAGTTTCGTCTCCGGGGAGCTGTTTTTT. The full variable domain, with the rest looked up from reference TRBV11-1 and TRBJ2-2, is EAEVAQSPRYKITEKSQAVAFWCDPISGHATLYWYRQILGQGPELLVQFQDESVVDDSQLPKDRFSAERLKGVDSTLKIQPAELGDSAMYLCASSFVSGELFFGEGSRLTVL.

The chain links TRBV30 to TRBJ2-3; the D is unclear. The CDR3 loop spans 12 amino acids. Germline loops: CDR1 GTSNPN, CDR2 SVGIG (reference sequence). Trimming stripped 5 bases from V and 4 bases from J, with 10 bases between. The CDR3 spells CAWGTTSDTQYF. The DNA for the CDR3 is TGTGCCTGGGGCACTACATCAGATACGCAGTATTTT.

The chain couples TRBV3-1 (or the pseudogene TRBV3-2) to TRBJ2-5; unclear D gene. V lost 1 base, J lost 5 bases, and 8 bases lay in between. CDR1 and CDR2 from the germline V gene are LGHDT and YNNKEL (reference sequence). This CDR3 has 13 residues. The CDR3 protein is CASSQVRRETQYF. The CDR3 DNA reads TGTGCCAGCAGCCAAGTGAGGCGGGAGACCCAGTACTTC.

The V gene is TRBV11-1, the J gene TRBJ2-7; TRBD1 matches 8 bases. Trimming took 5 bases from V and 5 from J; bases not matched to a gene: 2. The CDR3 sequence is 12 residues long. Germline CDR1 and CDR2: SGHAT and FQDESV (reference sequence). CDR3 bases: TGTGCCAGCAGCCCGGACAGGGACGAGCAGTACTTC. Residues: CASSPDRDEQYF.